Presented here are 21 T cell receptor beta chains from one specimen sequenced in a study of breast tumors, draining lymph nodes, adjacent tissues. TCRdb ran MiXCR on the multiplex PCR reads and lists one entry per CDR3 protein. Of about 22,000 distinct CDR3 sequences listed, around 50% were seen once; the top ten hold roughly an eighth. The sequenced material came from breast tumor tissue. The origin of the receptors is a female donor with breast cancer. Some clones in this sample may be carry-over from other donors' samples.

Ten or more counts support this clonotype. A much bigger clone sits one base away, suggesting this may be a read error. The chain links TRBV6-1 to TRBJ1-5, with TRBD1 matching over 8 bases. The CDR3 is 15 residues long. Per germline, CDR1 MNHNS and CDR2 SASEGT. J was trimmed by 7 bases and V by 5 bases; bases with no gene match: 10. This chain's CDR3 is CASSHRTGRRQPQHF. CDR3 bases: TGTGCCAGCAGTCACCGGACAGGGAGGAGGCAGCCCCAGCATTTT.

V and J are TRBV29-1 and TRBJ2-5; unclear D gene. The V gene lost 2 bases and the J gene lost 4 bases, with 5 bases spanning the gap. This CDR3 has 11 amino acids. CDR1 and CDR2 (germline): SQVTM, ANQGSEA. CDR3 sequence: CSVEPSETQYF. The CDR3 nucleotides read TGCAGCGTTGAACCTTCAGAGACCCAGTACTTC.

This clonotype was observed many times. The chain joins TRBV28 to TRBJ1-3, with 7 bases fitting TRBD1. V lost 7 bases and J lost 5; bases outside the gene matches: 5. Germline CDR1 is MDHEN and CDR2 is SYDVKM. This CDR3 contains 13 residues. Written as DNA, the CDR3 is TGTGCCAGCACCCCGGGACAGCGAAACACCATATATTTT. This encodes CASTPGQRNTIYF.

This chain's CDR3 is CASSTGRETQYF. CDR3 bases: TGTGCCAGCAGCACAGGACGAGAGACCCAGTACTTC. The chain combines TRBV7-6 with TRBJ2-5, with a possible D match to TRBD1 (5 bases). The CDR3 sequence is 12 residues long. The V end was cut by 5 bases, the J end by 4 bases, with 8 bases between. CDR1 is SGHVS, CDR2 FNYEAQ, per germline.

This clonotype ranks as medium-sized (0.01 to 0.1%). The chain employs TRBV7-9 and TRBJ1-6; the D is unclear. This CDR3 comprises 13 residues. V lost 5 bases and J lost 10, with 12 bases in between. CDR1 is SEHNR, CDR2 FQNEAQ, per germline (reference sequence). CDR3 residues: CASSPPVGSPLHF. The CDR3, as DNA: TGTGCCAGCAGCCCCCCCGTGGGCTCACCCCTCCACTTT. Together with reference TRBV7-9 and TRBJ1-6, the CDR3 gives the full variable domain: DTGVSQNPRHKITKRGQNVTFRCDPISEHNRLYWYRQTLGQGPEFLTYFQNEAQLEKSRLLSDRFSAERPKGSFSTLEIQRTEQGDSAMYLCASSPPVGSPLHFGNGTRLTVT.

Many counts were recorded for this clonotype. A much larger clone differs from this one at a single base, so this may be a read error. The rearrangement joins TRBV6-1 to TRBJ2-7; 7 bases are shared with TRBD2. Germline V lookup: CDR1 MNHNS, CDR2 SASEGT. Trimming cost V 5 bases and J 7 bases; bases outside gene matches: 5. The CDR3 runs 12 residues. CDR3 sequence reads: CASSQAGGEQYF. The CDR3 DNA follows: TGTGCCAGCAGTCAGGCCGGGGGGGAGCAGTACTTC.

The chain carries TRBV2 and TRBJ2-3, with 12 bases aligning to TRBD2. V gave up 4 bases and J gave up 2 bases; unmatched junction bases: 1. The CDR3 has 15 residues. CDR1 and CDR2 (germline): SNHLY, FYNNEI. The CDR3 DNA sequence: TGTGCCAGCAGTGGACTAGCGGGAGTCACAGATACGCAGTATTTT. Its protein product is CASSGLAGVTDTQYF.

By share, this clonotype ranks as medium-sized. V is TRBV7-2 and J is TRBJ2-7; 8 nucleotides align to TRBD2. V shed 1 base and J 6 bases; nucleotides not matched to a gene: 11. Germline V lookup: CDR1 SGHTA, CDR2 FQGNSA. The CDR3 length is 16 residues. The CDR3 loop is CASSLDPLARGGEQYF. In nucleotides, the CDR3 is TGTGCCAGCAGCTTAGACCCACTAGCACGGGGGGGCGAGCAGTACTTC.

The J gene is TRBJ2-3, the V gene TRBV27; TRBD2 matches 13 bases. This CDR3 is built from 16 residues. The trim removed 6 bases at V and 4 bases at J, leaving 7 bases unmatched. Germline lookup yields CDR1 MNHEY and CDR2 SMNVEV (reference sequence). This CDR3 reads CASRPLGTSGADTQYF. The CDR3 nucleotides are TGTGCCAGCAGGCCGCTTGGGACTAGCGGGGCAGATACGCAGTATTTT.

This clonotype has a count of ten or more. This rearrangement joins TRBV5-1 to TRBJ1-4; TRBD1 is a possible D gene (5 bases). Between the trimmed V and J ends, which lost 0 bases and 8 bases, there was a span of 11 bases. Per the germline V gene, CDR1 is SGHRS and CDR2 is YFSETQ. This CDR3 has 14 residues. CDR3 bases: TGCGCCAGCAGCTTGGAGGGCAGGGTCGAAAAACTGTTTTTT. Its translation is CASSLEGRVEKLFF.

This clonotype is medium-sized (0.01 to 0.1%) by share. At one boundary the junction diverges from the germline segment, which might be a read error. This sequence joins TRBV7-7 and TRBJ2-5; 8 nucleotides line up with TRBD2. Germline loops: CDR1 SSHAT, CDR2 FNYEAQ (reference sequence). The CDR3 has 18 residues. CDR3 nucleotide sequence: TGTGCTAGCAGCTTAGGCCCCCCGACTAGCGCGTACCAAGAGACCCAGTACTTC. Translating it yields CASSLGPPTSAYQETQYF.

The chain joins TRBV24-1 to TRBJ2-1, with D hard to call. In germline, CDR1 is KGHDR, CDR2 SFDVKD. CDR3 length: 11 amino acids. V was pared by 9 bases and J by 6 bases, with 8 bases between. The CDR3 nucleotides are TGTGCCACCGCCGTAGGCAATGAGCAGTTCTTC. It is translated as CATAVGNEQFF.

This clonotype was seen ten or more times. The CDR3 DNA follows: TGTGCCAGCAGTTTGTACAGGGGTAATTCAAACTATGGCTACACCTTC. Amino acids: CASSLYRGNSNYGYTF. V gene TRBV27 combines with J gene TRBJ1-2; TRBD1 matches at 7 bases. Germline lookup yields CDR1 MNHEY and CDR2 SMNVEV (reference sequence). J was trimmed by 2 bases and V by 3 bases; bases with no gene match: 9. This CDR3 has 16 residues.

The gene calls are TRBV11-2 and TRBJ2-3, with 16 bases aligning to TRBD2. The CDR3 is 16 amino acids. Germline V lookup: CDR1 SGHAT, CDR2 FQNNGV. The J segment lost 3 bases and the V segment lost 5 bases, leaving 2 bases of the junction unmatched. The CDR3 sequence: CASSAGLAGGTDTQYF. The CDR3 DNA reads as TGTGCCAGCAGCGCGGGACTAGCGGGAGGGACAGATACGCAGTATTTT.

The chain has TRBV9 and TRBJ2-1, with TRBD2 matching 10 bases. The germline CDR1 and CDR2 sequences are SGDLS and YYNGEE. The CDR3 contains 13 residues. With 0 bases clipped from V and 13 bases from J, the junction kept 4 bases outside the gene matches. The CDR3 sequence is CASSVGLAGEQFF. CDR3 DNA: TGTGCCAGCAGCGTAGGGCTAGCGGGAGAACAGTTCTTC.

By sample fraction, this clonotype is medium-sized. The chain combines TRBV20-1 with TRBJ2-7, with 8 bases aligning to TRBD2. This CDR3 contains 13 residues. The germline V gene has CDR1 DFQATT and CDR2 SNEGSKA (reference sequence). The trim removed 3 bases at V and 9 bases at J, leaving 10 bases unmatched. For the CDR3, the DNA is TGCAGTGCTAGCGGGAGGGCCCGAATCTCGCAGTACTTC. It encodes CSASGRARISQYF.

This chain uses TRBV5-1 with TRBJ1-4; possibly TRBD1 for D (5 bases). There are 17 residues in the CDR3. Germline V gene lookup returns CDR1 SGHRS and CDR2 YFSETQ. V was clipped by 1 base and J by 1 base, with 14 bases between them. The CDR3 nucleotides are TGCGCCAGCAGCTTGAAGGGACCAGGTGGAACTAATGAAAAACTGTTTTTT. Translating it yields CASSLKGPGGTNEKLFF.

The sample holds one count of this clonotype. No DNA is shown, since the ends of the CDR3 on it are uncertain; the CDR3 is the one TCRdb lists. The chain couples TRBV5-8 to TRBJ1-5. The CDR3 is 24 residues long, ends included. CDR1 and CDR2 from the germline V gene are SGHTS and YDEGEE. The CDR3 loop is CASTNLAGGNEQYFGPGLNQPQHF.

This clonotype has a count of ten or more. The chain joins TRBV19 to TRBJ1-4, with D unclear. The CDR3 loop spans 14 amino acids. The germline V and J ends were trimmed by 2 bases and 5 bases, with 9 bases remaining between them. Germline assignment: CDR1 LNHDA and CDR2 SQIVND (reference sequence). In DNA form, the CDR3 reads TGTGCCAGTAGTATACAACGGCCGAATGAAAAACTGTTTTTT. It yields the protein CASSIQRPNEKLFF.

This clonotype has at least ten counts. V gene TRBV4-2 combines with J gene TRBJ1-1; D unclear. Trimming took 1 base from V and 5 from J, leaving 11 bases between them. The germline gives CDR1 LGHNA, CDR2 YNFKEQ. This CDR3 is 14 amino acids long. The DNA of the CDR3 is TGTGCCAGCAGCCAAGTTGCGGGAGCGACTGAAGCTTTCTTT. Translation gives CASSQVAGATEAFF.

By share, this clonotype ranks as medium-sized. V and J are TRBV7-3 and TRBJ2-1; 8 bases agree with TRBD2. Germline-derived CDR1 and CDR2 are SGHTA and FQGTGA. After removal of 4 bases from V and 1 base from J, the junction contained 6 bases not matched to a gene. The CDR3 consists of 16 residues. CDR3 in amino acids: CASSSGGGRSYNEQFF. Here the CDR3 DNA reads TGTGCCAGCAGCTCGGGCGGGGGGAGGTCCTACAATGAGCAGTTCTTC.